Listed here is a single TCR beta chain. The sample originates from a study of T cells in Graves' hyperthyroidism and ophthalmopathy. Hyperthyroidism patients were newly diagnosed, had disease duration under 2 months, and were aged 18 to 65 years. Germline values: CDR1 LGHNT, CDR2 FRNRAP. Trimming cost V 4 bases and J 2 bases, with 12 bases left between them. CDR3 length: 15 residues. The investigators amplified TCR beta CDR3 regions from RNA transcripts. With the HTBI primer set, the TCR CDR3 went through a first round of RT-PCR. TCRdb re-called the multiplex PCR reads with MiXCR, one entry per CDR3 protein. The data contain 650,000 to 700,000 distinct CDR3 sequences, 15% to 20% of them singletons.

The sequence was collected from a man between 45 and 60 years old with Graves' hyperthyroidism. Material: blood. The chain employs TRBV12-5 and TRBJ2-1; D call uncertain. The CDR3 DNA reads as TGTGCTAGTGGTTCCGATCTCGAGGCCTACAATGAGCAGTTCTTC. This translates into CASGSDLEAYNEQFF.